One T cell receptor beta chain is described in this entry. This clone was seen just once. Its binding antigen is unknown. Nothing much larger sits one base from this clone, and base qualities are not available. TCRbeta CDR3 regions were amplified from genomic DNA by means of the immunoSEQ Assay, a bias-controlled multiplex PCR. For the original study's pipeline: Nucleated cell counts per sample were estimated from amplification of reference gene primers within the assay. To quantify the absolute abundance of each unique TCRbeta CDR3 rearrangement, sequence reads were collapsed and filtered. For each sample, productive Simpson clonality was calculated by taking the square root of Simpson's diversity index across productive rearrangements. This is the immuneACCESS table as TCRdb keeps it, with only in-frame sequences that have V and J called. A part of the clones is gone; compared with another copy, unresolved V genes explain less than half, and the rest is unexplained. The V and J calls and the clone size are those of that table, but D and trimming were determined from the DNA. This sample holds about 170,000 clones; roughly 80% were observed only once. Jointly, the top ten make up 11% of the sample.

The collaborating institutions used their own protocols to collect whole blood in K2EDTA tubes. Collaborator samples were shipped for TCRbeta analysis as frozen whole blood, isolated PBMCs, or DNA extracted from either sample type. This entry is derived from a study of blood T cell repertoires in COVID-19 (dated by TCRdb to 2020 to 2022). About the study as a whole: Samples from collaborators originated in the United States, Italy and Spain and spanned both the acute and convalescent phases of COVID-19. The repertoires were released in a freely available public database intended as a resource for research on the immune response to SARS-CoV-2. Subjects who had been exposed to COVID-19, were actively infected with it, or had recovered from it provided the deeply sampled blood TCRbeta repertoires that made up the dataset. The prospective study material was composed of cDNA or gDNA derived from T cells, B-cell-depleted T cells, or PBMCs. A de-identified subject ID, COVID-19 status, age in years and sex were almost always included in the sample metadata. Where available, HLA class I and class II types were obtained from metadata supplied by the sample provider rather than from assay-based typing. Samples were obtained from the ongoing ImmuneRACE study (first 160 participants) and from over 1,000 subjects provided by 6 global collaborators. The study at large found these results: Clinical and demographic metadata were provided uncurated, with the amount varying by source and participant.

Reading the germline V gene (reference sequence) gives CDR1 LGHDT and CDR2 YNNKEL. V gives up 4 bases and J gives up 3 bases, and the segment between their germline ends measures 16 bases. Taken from cysteine to phenylalanine, the CDR3 has 15 residues. The only DNA kept is the CDR3, 45 bases in frame from the first base. The receptor's source is a man aged 70 or older with active or convalescent COVID-19. The source material was peripheral blood. The sequence is built from TRBV3-1 (or the pseudogene TRBV3-2) and TRBJ2-7, with TRBD2 perhaps the D gene, on 7 matching bases. The CDR3 amino acid sequence is: CASSPMGGQGYEQYF. The sequence in DNA is TGTGCCAGCAGCCCTATGGGGGGGCAGGGCTACGAGCAGTACTTC.